The clone carrying this T cell receptor (beta chain) was seen at least ten times. These data originate in a study of spatial heterogeneity in lung cancer. Study information: More than eight raw reads, on average, carried each unique TCR and UMI combination.

TCRdb reprocessed the 5' RACE reads with MiXCR, giving one entry per CDR3 protein. The repertoire holds around 37,000 distinct CDR3 sequences, with roughly 7.2% as singletons. The CDR3 is 13 amino acids. Germline V CDR1 and CDR2: SGHRS, YFSETQ. V was shortened by 7 bases and J by 2 bases, with 11 bases between the two germline ends. Time point here: sample taken at primary tumor resection. This TCR was recovered from a female donor with early-stage non-small cell lung cancer. The V gene is TRBV5-1, the J gene TRBJ2-3; no reliable D call. Sequencing used PBMCs, obtained at surgery. In DNA, the CDR3 is TGCGCCAGCCATCGGGTTGACACAGATACGCAGTATTTT. Translated: CASHRVDTDTQYF.